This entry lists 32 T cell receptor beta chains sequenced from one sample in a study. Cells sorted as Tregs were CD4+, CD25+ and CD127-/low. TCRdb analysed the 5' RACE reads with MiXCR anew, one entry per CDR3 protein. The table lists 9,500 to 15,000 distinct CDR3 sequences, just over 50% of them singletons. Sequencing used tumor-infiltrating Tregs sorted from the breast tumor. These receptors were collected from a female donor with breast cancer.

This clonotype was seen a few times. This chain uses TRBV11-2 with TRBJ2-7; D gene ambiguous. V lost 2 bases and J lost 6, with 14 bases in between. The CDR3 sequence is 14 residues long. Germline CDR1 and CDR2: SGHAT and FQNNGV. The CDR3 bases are TGTGCCAGCAGCTTAATGGCTAGATCCAGCGAGCAGTACTTC. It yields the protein CASSLMARSSEQYF.

The CDR3: CASRSEEGQFF. CDR3 in DNA: TGTGCCAGCAGAAGCGAAGAGGGTCAGTTCTTC. V usage is TRBV7-9 and J usage is TRBJ2-1; a possible D gene is TRBD2 (5 bases). The CDR3 has 11 residues. Deletions cut 6 bases from V and 13 bases from J, with 13 bases between. The germline V gene encodes CDR1 SEHNR and CDR2 FQNEAQ (reference sequence).

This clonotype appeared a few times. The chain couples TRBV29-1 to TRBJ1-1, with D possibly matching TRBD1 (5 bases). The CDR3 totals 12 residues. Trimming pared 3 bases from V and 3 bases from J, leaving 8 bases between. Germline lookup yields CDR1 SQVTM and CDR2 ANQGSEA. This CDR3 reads CSVEVGDTEAFF. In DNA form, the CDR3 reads TGCAGCGTTGAGGTAGGGGACACTGAAGCTTTCTTT. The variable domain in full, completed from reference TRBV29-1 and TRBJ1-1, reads SAVISQKPSRDICQRGTSLTIQCQVDSQVTMMFWYRQQPGQSLTLIATANQGSEATYESGFVIDKFPISRPNLTFSTLTVSNMSPEDSSIYLCSVEVGDTEAFFGQGTRLTVV.

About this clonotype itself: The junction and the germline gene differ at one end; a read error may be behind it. CDR3 nucleotide sequence: TGTGCCAGCAGCCGCGCCCCCATGGATGGTGAGCAGTTTTTC. Its protein is CASSRAPMDGEQFF. The V call is TRBV7-3, the J call TRBJ2-1, with D unclear. CDR1 is SGHTA, CDR2 FQGTGA, per germline. The length of the CDR3 is 14 residues.

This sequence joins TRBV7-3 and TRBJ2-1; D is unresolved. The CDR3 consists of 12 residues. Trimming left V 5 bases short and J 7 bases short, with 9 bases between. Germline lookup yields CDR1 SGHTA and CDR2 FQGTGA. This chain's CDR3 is CASSPSGNEQFF. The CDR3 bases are TGTGCCAGCAGCCCCAGTGGGAATGAGCAGTTCTTC.

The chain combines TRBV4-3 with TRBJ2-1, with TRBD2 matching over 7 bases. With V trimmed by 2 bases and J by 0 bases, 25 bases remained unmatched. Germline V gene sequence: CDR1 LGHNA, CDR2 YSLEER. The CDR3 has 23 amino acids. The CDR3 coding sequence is TGCGCCAGCAGCCAAAACCCAAGGGGCCCCGAACTGCTACTAGCGAGCTCCTACAATGAGCAGTTCTTC. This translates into CASSQNPRGPELLLASSYNEQFF.

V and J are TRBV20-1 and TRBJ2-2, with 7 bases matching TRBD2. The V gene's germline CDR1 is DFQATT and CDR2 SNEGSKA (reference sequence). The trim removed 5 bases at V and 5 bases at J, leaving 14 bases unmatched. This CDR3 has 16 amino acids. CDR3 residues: CSAGLVRGSGTGELFF. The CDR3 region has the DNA TGCAGTGCTGGCCTCGTCCGCGGGAGCGGAACCGGGGAGCTGTTTTTT.

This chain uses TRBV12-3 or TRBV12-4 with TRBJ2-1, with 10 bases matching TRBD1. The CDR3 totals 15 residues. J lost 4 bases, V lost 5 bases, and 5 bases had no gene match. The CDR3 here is CASSQGQGLYNEQFF. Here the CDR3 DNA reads TGTGCCAGCAGTCAGGGACAGGGGTTGTACAATGAGCAGTTCTTC.

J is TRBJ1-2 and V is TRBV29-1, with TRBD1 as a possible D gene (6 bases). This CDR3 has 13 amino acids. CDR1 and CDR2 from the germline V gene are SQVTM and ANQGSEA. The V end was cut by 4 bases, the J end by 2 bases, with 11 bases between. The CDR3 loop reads CSVALDRNYGYTF. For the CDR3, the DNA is TGCAGCGTTGCCCTGGACAGAAACTATGGCTACACCTTC.

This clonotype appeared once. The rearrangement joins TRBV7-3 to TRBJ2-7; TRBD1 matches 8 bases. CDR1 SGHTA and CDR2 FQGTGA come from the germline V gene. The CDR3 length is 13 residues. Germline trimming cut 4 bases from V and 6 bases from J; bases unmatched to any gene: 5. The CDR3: CASSSHGQGEQYV. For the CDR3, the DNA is TGTGCCAGCAGCTCCCACGGACAGGGCGAGCAGTACGTC.

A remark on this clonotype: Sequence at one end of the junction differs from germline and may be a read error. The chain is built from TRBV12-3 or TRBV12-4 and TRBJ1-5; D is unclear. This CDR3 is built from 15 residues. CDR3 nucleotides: TGTGCCAGCAGTTTAGCGGGCAGCGTAAATCGGCCCCAGCATTTT. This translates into CASSLAGSVNRPQHF.

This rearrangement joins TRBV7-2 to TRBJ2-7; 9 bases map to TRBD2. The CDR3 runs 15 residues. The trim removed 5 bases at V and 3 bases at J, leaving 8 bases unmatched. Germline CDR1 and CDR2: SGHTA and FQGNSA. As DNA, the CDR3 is TGTGCCAGCAGCCCTGGTGTTAGCGGGAGCTACGAGCAGTACGTC. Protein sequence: CASSPGVSGSYEQYV.

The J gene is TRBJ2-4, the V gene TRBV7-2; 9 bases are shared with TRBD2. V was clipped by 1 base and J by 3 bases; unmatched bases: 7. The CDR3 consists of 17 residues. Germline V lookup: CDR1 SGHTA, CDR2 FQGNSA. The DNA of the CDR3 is TGTGCCAGCAGCTTAGTAGCGGGAGTGATTGGCAAAAACATTCAGTACTTC. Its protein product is CASSLVAGVIGKNIQYF.

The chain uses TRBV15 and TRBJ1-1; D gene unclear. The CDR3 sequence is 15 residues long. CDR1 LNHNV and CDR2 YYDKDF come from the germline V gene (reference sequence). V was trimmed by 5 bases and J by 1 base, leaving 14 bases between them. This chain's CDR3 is CATSGGVGWNTEAFF. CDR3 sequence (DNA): TGTGCCACCAGCGGCGGGGTGGGATGGAACACTGAAGCTTTCTTT.

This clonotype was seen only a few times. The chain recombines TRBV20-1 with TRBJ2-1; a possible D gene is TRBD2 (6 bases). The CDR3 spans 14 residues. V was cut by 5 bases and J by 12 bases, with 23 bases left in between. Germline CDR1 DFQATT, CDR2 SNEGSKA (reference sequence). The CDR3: CSAPNWGEQDVQFF. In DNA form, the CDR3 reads TGCAGTGCTCCGAACTGGGGGGAGCAGGATGTGCAGTTCTTC.

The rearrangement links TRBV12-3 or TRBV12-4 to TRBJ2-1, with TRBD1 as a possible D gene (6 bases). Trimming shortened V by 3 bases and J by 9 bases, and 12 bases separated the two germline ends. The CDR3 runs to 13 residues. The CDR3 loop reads CASSFRTVGEQFF. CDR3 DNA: TGTGCCAGCAGTTTCCGGACAGTTGGTGAGCAGTTCTTC.

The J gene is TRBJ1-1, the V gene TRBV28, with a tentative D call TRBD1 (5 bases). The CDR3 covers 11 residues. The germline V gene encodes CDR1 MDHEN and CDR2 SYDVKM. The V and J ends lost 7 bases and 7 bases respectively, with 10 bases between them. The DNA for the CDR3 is TGTGCCAGCATGGGGGTTGTTGAAGCTTTCTTT. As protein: CASMGVVEAFF. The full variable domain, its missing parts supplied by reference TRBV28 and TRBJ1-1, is DVKVTQSSRYLVKRTGEKVFLECVQDMDHENMFWYRQDPGLGLRLIYFSYDVKMKEKGDIPEGYSVSREKKERFSLILESASTNQTSMYLCASMGVVEAFFGQGTRLTVV.

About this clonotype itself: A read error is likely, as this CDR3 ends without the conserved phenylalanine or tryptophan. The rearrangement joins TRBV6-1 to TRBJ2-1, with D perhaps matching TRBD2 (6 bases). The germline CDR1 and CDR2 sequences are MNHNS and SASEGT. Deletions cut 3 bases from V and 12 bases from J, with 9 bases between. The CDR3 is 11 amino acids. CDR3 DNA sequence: TGTGCCAGCAGTGAGGGACTCCCGCAGTTCTCC. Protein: CASSEGLPQFS.

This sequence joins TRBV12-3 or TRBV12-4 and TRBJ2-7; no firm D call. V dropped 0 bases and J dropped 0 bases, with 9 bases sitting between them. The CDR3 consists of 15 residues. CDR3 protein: CASSLAGPASYEQYF. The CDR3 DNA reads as TGTGCCAGCAGTTTAGCGGGCCCGGCCTCCTACGAGCAGTACTTC.

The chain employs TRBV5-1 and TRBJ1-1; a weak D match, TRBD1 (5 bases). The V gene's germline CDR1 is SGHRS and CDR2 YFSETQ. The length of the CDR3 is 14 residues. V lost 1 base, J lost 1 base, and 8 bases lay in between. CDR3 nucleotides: TGCGCCAGCAGCTTGCAGGGTGGGAACACTGAAGCTTTCTTT. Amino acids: CASSLQGGNTEAFF.

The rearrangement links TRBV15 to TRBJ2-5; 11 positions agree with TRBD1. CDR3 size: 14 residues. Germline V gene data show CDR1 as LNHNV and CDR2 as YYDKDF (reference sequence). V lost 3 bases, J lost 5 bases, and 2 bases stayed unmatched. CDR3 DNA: TGTGCCACCAGCAGCCGGGACAGGGGGGAGACCCAGTACTTC. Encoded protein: CATSSRDRGETQYF.

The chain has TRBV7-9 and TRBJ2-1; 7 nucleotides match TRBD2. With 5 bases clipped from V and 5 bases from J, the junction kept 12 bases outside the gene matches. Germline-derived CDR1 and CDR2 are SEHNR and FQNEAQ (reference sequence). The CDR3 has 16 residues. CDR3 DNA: TGTGCCAGCAGCCCTAATGGGGCCGGGGGGAACAATGAGCAGTTCTTC. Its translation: CASSPNGAGGNNEQFF.

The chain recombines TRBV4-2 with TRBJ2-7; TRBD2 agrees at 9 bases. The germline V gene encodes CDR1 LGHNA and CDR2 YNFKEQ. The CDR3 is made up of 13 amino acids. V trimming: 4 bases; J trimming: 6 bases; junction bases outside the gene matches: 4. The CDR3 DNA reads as TGTGCCAGCAGCCGCGAACTAGCGGGCGAGCAGTACTTC. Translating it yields CASSRELAGEQYF.

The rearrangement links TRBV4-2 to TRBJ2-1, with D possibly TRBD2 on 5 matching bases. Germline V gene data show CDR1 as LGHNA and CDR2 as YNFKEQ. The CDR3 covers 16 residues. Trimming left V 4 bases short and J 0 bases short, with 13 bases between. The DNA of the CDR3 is TGTGCCAGCAGCCCGCAAGCGGCGAGCTCCTACAATGAGCAGTTCTTC. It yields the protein CASSPQAASSYNEQFF.

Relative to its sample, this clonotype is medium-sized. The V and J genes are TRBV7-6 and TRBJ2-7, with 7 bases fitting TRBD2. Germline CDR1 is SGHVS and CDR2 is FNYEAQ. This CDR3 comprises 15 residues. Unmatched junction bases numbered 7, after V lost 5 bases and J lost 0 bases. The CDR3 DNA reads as TGTGCCAGCAGCCTGGGAGGGACTTACTCCTACGAGCAGTACTTC. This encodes CASSLGGTYSYEQYF.

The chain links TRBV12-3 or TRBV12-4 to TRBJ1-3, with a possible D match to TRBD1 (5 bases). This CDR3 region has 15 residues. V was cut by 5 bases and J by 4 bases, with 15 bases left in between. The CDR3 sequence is CASSPSWGRGNTIYF. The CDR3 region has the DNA TGTGCCAGCAGTCCCTCTTGGGGCAGGGGAAACACCATATATTTT.

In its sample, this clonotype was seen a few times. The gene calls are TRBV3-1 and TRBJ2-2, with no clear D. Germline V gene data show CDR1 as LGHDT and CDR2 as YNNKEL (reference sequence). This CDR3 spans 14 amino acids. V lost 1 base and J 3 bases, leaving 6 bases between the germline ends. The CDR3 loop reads CASSQVQDTGELFF. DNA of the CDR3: TGTGCCAGCAGCCAAGTGCAGGACACCGGGGAGCTGTTTTTT.

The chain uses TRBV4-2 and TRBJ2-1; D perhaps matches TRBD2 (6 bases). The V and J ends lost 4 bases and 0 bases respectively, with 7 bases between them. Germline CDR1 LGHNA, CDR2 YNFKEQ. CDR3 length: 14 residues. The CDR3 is CASSLADSYNEQFF. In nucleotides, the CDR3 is TGTGCCAGCAGCCTAGCGGACTCCTACAATGAGCAGTTCTTC.

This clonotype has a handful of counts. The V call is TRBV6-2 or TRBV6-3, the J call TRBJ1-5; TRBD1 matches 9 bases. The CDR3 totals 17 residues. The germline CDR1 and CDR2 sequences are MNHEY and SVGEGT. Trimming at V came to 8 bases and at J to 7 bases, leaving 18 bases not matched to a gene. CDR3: CASGKGADRGSVQPQHF. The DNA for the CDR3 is TGTGCCAGCGGGAAGGGGGCGGACAGGGGTTCTGTACAGCCCCAGCATTTT.

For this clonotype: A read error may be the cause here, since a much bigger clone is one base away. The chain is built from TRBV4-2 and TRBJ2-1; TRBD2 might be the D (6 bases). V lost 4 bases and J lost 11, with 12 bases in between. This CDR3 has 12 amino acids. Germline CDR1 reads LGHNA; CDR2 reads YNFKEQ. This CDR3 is CASSPGGNKQFF. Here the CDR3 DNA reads TGTGCCAGCAGCCCCGGAGGGAATAAGCAGTTCTTC.

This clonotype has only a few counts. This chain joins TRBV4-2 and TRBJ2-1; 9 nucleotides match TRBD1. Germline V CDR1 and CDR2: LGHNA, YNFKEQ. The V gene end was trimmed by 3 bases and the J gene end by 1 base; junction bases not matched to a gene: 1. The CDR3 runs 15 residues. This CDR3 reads CASSQGQGSYNEQFF. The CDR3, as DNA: TGTGCCAGCAGCCAGGGACAGGGATCCTACAATGAGCAGTTCTTC.

CDR3 nucleotides: TGCAGCGGGGACAGGGTGGCGGGCTACACCTTC. It yields the protein CSGDRVAGYTF. The rearrangement links TRBV29-1 to TRBJ1-2; 9 bases are a match to TRBD1. Germline-derived CDR1 and CDR2 are SQVTM and ANQGSEA. Losses at the gene ends were 7 bases for V and 8 bases for J; bases not matched to a gene: 5. There are 11 residues in the CDR3.